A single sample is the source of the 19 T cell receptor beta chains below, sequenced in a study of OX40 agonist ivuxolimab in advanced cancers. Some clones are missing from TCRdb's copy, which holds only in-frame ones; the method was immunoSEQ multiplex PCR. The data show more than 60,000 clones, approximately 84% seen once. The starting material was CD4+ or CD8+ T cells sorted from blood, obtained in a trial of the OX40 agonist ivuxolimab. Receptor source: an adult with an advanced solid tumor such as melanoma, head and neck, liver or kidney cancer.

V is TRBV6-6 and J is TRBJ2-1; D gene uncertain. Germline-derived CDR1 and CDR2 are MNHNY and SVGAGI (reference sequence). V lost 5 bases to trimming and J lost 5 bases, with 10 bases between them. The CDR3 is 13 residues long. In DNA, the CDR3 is TGTGCCAGCAGTCGGGTTACGCACAATGAGCAGTTCTTC. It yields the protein CASSRVTHNEQFF.

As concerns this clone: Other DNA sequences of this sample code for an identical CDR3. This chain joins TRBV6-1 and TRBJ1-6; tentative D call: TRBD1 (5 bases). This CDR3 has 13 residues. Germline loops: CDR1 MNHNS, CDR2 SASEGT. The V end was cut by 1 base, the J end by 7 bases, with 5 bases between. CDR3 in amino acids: CASSEGGNSPLHF. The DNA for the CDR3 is TGTGCCAGCAGTGAAGGGGGGAATTCACCCCTCCACTTT.

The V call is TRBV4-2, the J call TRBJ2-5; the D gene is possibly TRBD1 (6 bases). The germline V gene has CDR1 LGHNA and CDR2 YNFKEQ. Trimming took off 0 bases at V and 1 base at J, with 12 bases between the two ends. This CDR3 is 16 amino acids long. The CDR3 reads CASSQDLGQLQETQYF. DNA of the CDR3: TGTGCCAGCAGCCAAGATCTAGGACAGCTCCAAGAGACCCAGTACTTC.

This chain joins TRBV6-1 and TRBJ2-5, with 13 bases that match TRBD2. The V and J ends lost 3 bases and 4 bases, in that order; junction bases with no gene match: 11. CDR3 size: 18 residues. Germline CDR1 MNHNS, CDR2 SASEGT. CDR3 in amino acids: CASSEPNGLAGAGETQYF. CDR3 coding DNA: TGTGCCAGCAGTGAGCCCAATGGACTAGCGGGGGCCGGAGAGACCCAGTACTTC.

This CDR3 is CASSEGTGVEGYTF. The CDR3 DNA sequence: TGCGCCAGCAGCGAGGGTACAGGGGTAGAAGGCTACACCTTC. The rearrangement links TRBV5-1 to TRBJ1-2; 7 bases are shared with TRBD1. There are 14 residues in the CDR3. CDR1 SGHRS and CDR2 YFSETQ come from the germline V gene. With V trimmed by 4 bases and J by 8 bases, 11 bases remained unmatched.

The CDR3, as DNA: TGCGCCAGCAGCTTGGTCGGTGAGCCCTCAGAGGAGCAGTACTTC. Translating gives CASSLVGEPSEEQYF. The rearrangement uses TRBV5-1 and TRBJ2-7, with D uncertain. The germline V and J ends were trimmed by 0 bases and 7 bases, with 17 bases remaining between them. The length of the CDR3 is 15 residues. Germline CDR1 reads SGHRS; CDR2 reads YFSETQ.

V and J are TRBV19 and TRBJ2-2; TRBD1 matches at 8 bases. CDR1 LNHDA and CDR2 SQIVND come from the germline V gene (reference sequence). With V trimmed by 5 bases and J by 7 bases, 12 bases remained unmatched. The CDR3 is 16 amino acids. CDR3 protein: CASSHGQGRIGGELFF. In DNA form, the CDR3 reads TGTGCCAGTAGTCACGGACAGGGTAGGATCGGCGGGGAGCTGTTTTTT. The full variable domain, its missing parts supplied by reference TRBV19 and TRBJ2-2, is DGGITQSPKYLFRKEGQNVTLSCEQNLNHDAMYWYRQDPGQGLRLIYYSQIVNDFQKGDIAEGYSVSREKKESFPLTVTSAQKNPTAFYLCASSHGQGRIGGELFFGEGSRLTVL.

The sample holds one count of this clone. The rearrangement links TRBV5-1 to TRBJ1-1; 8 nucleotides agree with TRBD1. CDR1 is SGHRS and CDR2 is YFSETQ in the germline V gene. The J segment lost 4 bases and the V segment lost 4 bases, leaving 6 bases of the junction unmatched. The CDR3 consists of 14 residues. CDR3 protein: CASSHGQGATEAFF. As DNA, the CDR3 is TGCGCCAGCAGCCATGGACAGGGTGCCACTGAAGCTTTCTTT.

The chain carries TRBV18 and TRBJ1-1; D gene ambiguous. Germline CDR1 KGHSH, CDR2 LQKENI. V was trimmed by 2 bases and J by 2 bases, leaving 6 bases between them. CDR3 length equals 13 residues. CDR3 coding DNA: TGTGCCAGCTCACCAGGGCTAAACACTGAAGCTTTCTTT. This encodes CASSPGLNTEAFF.

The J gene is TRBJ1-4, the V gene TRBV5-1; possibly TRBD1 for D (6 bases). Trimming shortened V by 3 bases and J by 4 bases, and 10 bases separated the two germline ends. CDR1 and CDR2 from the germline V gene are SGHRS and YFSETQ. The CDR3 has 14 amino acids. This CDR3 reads CASSSDRYNEKLFF. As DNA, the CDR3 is TGCGCCAGCAGCTCGGACAGATATAATGAAAAACTGTTTTTT.

Here the CDR3 DNA reads TGTGCCAGCAGTTTATTGCCAGAGAACACTGAAGCTTTCTTT. This codes for CASSLLPENTEAFF. The V gene is TRBV28, the J gene TRBJ1-1; D gene unclear. Germline values: CDR1 MDHEN, CDR2 SYDVKM. This CDR3 is built from 14 residues. V was shortened by 1 base and J by 1 base, with 7 bases between the two germline ends.

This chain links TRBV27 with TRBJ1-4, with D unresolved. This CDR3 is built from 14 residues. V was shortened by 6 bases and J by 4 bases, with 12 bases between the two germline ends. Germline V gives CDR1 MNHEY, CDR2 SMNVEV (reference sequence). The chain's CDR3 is CASRTFLFNEKLFF. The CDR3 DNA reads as TGTGCCAGCAGGACTTTTCTCTTTAATGAAAAACTGTTTTTT.

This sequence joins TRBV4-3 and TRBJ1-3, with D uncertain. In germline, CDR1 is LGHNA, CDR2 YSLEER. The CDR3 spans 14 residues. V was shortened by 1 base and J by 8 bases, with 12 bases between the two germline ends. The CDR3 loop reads CASSQAALRDTIYF. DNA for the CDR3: TGCGCCAGCAGCCAAGCGGCTCTGCGGGACACCATATATTTT.

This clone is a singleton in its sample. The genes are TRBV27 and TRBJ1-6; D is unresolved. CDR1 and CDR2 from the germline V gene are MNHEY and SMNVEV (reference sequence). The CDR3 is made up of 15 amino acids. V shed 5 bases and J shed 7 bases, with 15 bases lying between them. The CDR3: CASSTLFTHNSPLHF. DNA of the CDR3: TGTGCCAGCAGTACACTATTTACGCACAATTCACCCCTCCACTTT.

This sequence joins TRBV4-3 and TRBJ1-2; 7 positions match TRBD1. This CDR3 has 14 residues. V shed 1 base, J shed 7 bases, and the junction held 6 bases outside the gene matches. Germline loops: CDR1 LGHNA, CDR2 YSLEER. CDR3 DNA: TGCGCCAGCAGCCAAGGGGACAGTCGGGGTGGCTACACCTTC. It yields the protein CASSQGDSRGGYTF.

The CDR3 coding sequence is TGCAGCATTCCATCGGCGTTGGATGAGCAGTTCTTC. Protein product: CSIPSALDEQFF. The chain joins TRBV29-1 to TRBJ2-1; D gene unclear. Trimming pared 8 bases from V and 8 bases from J, leaving 16 bases between. Germline loops: CDR1 SQVTM, CDR2 ANQGSEA. This CDR3 region has 12 residues.

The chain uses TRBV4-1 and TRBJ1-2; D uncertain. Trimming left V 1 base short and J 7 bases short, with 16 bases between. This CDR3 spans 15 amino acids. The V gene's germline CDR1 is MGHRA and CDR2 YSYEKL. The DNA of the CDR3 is TGCGCCAGCAGCCAAGTACAAGGGAGTACGGGTGGCTACACCTTC. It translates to CASSQVQGSTGGYTF.

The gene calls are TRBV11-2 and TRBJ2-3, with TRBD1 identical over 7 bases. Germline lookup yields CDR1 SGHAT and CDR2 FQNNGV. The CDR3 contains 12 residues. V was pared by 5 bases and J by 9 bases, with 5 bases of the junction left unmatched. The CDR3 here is CASSLLQGTQYF. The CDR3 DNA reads TGTGCCAGCAGCCTATTACAGGGGACGCAGTATTTT.

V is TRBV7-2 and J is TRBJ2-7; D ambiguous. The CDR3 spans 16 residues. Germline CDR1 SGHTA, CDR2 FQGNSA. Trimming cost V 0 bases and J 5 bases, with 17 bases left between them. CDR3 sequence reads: CASSLASARLPHEQYF. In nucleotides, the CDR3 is TGTGCCAGCAGCTTAGCGAGTGCCAGGTTGCCCCACGAGCAGTACTTC.